One sample yielded the 18 T cell receptor beta chains listed below, sequenced in a study of blood T cell repertoires in COVID-19 (dated by TCRdb to the early 2020s). The library was obtained by the immunoSEQ multiplex PCR assay. TCRdb obtained this table from immuneACCESS and retained in-frame rearrangements with V and J assigned. These tables miss some clones; where compared with another copy, unresolved V genes account for less than half of the shortfall, and the remainder is unexplained. For this sample there are approximately 130,000 clones; approximately 77% appear just once. Jointly, the top ten make up around 20% of the sample. Sample: peripheral blood. Every receptor here comes from a man older than 75 with acute or convalescent COVID-19.

The chain links TRBV18 to TRBJ2-7, with D maybe TRBD1 (5 bases). V shed 3 bases and J shed 1 base, with 13 bases lying between them. CDR3 size: 15 residues. Germline V gene data show CDR1 as KGHSH and CDR2 as LQKENI. In DNA, the CDR3 is TGTGCCAGCTCACCCGCGCAGGGATCATCCTACGAGCAGTACTTC. Amino acids: CASSPAQGSSYEQYF.

The rearrangement uses TRBV4-2 and TRBJ2-3; TRBD2 agrees at 9 bases. The CDR3 totals 18 residues. Germline lookup yields CDR1 LGHNA and CDR2 YNFKEQ. V was pared by 0 bases and J by 11 bases, with 18 bases of the junction left unmatched. The CDR3 DNA sequence: TGTGCCAGCAGCCAAGAGGGCCCTCGCGGGGGGGGGCACGAGTGGCAGTATTTT. It codes for CASSQEGPRGGGHEWQYF.

This chain uses TRBV6-2 or TRBV6-3 with TRBJ1-1, with TRBD1 matching over 8 bases. CDR1 MNHEY and CDR2 SVGEGT come from the germline V gene. This CDR3 region has 14 residues. V was clipped by 5 bases and J by 4 bases; unmatched bases: 6. The CDR3 loop reads CASSTGGRATEAFF. In DNA form, the CDR3 reads TGTGCCAGCAGTACAGGGGGGCGGGCCACTGAAGCTTTCTTT.

J is TRBJ2-7 and V is TRBV6-2 or TRBV6-3, with 8 bases that match TRBD1. The V gene end was trimmed by 2 bases and the J gene end by 4 bases; junction bases not matched to a gene: 7. The CDR3 covers 15 residues. Germline CDR1 is MNHEY and CDR2 is SVGEGT. CDR3 protein: CASSYRGQGAYEQYF. The CDR3 nucleotides read TGTGCCAGCAGTTACCGAGGGCAGGGGGCATACGAGCAGTACTTC.

The rearrangement links TRBV4-2 to TRBJ2-3; tentatively, D is TRBD1 (6 bases). Germline V lookup: CDR1 LGHNA, CDR2 YNFKEQ. CDR3 length: 12 amino acids. V gave up 3 bases and J gave up 9 bases, with 10 bases separating them. This CDR3 is CASSQRQETQYF. The CDR3 bases are TGTGCCAGCAGCCAGAGACAGGAAACGCAGTATTTT.

The V call is TRBV4-2, the J call TRBJ2-5; 9 nucleotides align to TRBD1. The germline V gene encodes CDR1 LGHNA and CDR2 YNFKEQ. J was trimmed by 3 bases and V by 1 base; bases with no gene match: 9. The CDR3 covers 17 residues. CDR3 nucleotide sequence: TGTGCCAGCAGCCAAGCCTCCGGGACAGGGTTGGAAGAGACCCAGTACTTC. As protein: CASSQASGTGLEETQYF.

This clone was recorded a few times. The genes are TRBV6-5 and TRBJ1-5; no definite D call. The CDR3 covers 15 residues. In germline, CDR1 is MNHEY, CDR2 SVGAGI. The V end was cut by 0 bases, the J end by 3 bases, with 9 bases between. Written as DNA, the CDR3 is TGTGCCAGCAGTTACTCGGGCACAAACAATCAGCCCCAGCATTTT. Amino acid sequence: CASSYSGTNNQPQHF.

The V and J genes are TRBV14 and TRBJ2-1; the D gene is possibly TRBD2 (5 bases). The CDR3 is made up of 17 amino acids. Germline CDR1 SGHDN, CDR2 FVKESK. Trimming stripped 1 base from V and 3 bases from J, with 16 bases between. The CDR3 sequence is CASSQAPPPGYYNEQFF. The CDR3, as DNA: TGTGCCAGCAGCCAAGCCCCTCCACCGGGGTACTACAATGAGCAGTTCTTC.

The chain couples TRBV11-2 to TRBJ2-1; TRBD1 is a possible D gene (5 bases). Germline V lookup: CDR1 SGHAT, CDR2 FQNNGV. The CDR3 runs 13 residues. V lost 7 bases, J lost 9 bases, and 16 bases lay in between. CDR3 residues: CASINPGFREQFF. CDR3 DNA: TGTGCCAGCATCAACCCAGGGTTCCGTGAGCAGTTCTTC.

This sequence joins TRBV6-2 or TRBV6-3 and TRBJ2-7; TRBD1 might be the D (5 bases). The germline gives CDR1 MNHEY, CDR2 SVGEGT. The CDR3 extends over 13 amino acids. Trimming took 2 bases from V and 6 from J, leaving 11 bases between them. CDR3 in amino acids: CASSYIRGTEQYF. The CDR3, as DNA: TGTGCCAGCAGTTACATAAGGGGAACCGAGCAGTACTTC.

The chain employs TRBV28 and TRBJ2-6; D remains ambiguous. The germline V gene has CDR1 MDHEN and CDR2 SYDVKM. V was clipped by 5 bases and J by 0 bases, with 5 bases between them. The CDR3 sequence is 14 residues long. The CDR3 coding sequence is TGTGCCAGCAGTCTGAGCTCTGGGGCCAACGTCCTGACTTTC. Residues: CASSLSSGANVLTF.

The chain employs TRBV7-3 and TRBJ2-1; D remains ambiguous. The length of the CDR3 is 13 residues. V was pared by 5 bases and J by 4 bases, with 9 bases between. Germline CDR1 SGHTA, CDR2 FQGTGA. The CDR3 coding sequence is TGTGCCAGCAGCCCCCCCCCTTACAATGAGCAGTTCTTC. Its translation is CASSPPPYNEQFF.

The chain uses TRBV11-2 and TRBJ2-1; 9 nucleotides match TRBD2. CDR1 is SGHAT, CDR2 FQNNGV, per germline. V shed 6 bases and J 4 bases; nucleotides not matched to a gene: 7. The CDR3 has 15 amino acids. This CDR3 reads CASRPIAGGYNEQFF. The CDR3 DNA reads as TGTGCCAGCAGGCCAATCGCGGGGGGGTACAATGAGCAGTTCTTC.

J is TRBJ2-7 and V is TRBV27; D possibly corresponds to TRBD2 (6 bases). V shed 2 bases and J shed 2 bases, with 10 bases lying between them. Germline V gene lookup returns CDR1 MNHEY and CDR2 SMNVEV (reference sequence). The CDR3 sequence is 14 residues long. CDR3 sequence (DNA): TGTGCCAGCAGTTTAGCTAGCGCCACCTACGAGCAGTACTTC. Protein product: CASSLASATYEQYF.

This chain links TRBV6-5 with TRBJ2-7; D is unresolved. In germline, CDR1 is MNHEY, CDR2 SVGAGI. V was cut by 0 bases and J by 1 base, with 7 bases left in between. The CDR3 runs 14 residues. CDR3 bases: TGTGCCAGCAGTTACTCGCCGGGTTCCTACGAGCAGTACTTC. Its protein product is CASSYSPGSYEQYF.

This clone was seen a few times. The chain has TRBV19 and TRBJ1-3; 7 nucleotides line up with TRBD1. The CDR3 extends over 13 amino acids. V trimming: 9 bases; J trimming: 3 bases; junction bases outside the gene matches: 5. Germline CDR1 reads LNHDA; CDR2 reads SQIVND (reference sequence). Here the CDR3 reads CASRQGFGNTIYF. The CDR3 nucleotides are TGTGCCAGCAGACAGGGCTTTGGAAACACCATATATTTT.

This chain uses TRBV6-5 with TRBJ1-4; a weak D match, TRBD1 (6 bases). This CDR3 region has 13 residues. V was shortened by 11 bases and J by 5 bases, with 15 bases between the two germline ends. Looked up from germline, CDR1 is MNHEY and CDR2 is SVGAGI. The CDR3 loop is CAVGLRGNEKLFF. For the CDR3, the DNA is TGTGCCGTCGGGCTCAGGGGAAATGAAAAACTGTTTTTT.

This CDR3 is CATSRDPGFGEQYF. The CDR3 DNA reads TGTGCCACCAGCAGAGATCCGGGATTCGGCGAGCAGTACTTC. V usage is TRBV15 and J usage is TRBJ2-7; D perhaps matches TRBD2 (5 bases). V gave up 0 bases and J gave up 6 bases, with 12 bases separating them. Germline CDR1 LNHNV, CDR2 YYDKDF (reference sequence). CDR3 length: 14 residues.